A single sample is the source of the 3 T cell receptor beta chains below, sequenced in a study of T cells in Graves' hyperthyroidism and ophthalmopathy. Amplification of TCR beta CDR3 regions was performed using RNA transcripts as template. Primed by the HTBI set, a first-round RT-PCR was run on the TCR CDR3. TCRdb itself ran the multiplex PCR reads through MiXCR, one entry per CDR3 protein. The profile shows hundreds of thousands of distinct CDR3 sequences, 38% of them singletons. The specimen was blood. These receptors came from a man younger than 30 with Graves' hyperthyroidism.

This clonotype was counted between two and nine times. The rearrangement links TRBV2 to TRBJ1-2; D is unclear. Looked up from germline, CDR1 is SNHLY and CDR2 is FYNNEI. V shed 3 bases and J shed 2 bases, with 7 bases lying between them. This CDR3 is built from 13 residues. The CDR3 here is CASSDNINYGYTF. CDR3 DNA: TGTGCCAGCAGTGATAATATAAACTATGGCTACACCTTC.

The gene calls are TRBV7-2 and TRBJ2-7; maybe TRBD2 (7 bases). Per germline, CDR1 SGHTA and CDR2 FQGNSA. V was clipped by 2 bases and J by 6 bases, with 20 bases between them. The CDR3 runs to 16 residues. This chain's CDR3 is CASSLRSAGALGEQYF. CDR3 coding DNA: TGTGCCAGCAGCTTACGGTCGGCGGGGGCCCTGGGCGAGCAGTACTTC.

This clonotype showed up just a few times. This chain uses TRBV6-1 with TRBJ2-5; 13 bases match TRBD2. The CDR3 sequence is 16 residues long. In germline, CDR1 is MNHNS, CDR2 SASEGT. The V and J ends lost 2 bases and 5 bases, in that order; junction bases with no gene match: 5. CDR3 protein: CASSELGTSGEETQYF. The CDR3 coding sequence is TGTGCCAGCAGTGAACTTGGGACTAGCGGGGAGGAGACCCAGTACTTC.